Listed below are T cell receptor beta chains from one sample, sequenced in a study of cytomegalovirus exposure and HLA in healthy donors. The assay was immunoSEQ multiplex PCR, and TCRdb's table has in-frame clones only and misses some. In all, the sample yields 200,000 to 250,000 clones. The sample consisted of PBMCs. These receptors originate from a woman in her thirties in good health and CMV-seropositive. Both conserved end residues are part of each CDR3. D genes are given only for firm matches.

cdr3_length: 15
v_call: TRBV6-5
d_call: NA
j_call: TRBJ1-5
cdr3_aa: CASSRQGASNQPQHF
cdr3_nt: TGTGCCAGCAGTCGCCAGGGTGCTAGCAATCAGCCCCAGCATTTT

cdr3_length: 14
v_call: TRBV4-3
d_call: TRBD1
j_call: TRBJ1-5
cdr3_aa: CASSRDRADQPQHF
cdr3_nt: TGCGCCAGCAGCCGTGACAGGGCGGATCAGCCCCAGCATTTT

cdr3_length: 14
v_call: TRBV6-5
d_call: NA
j_call: TRBJ2-3
cdr3_aa: CASSPGGSTDTQYF
cdr3_nt: TGTGCCTCCTCCCCGGGGGGCAGCACAGATACGCAGTATTTT

cdr3_length: 15
v_call: TRBV19
d_call: TRBD1
j_call: TRBJ1-2
cdr3_aa: CASSRQGEASFGYTF
cdr3_nt: TGTGCCAGTAGTAGACAGGGTGAGGCATCCTTTGGCTACACCTTC

cdr3_length: 14
v_call: TRBV6-1
d_call: TRBD1
j_call: TRBJ1-5
cdr3_aa: CASSWGQLYQPQHF
cdr3_nt: TGTGCCAGCAGTTGGGGACAGCTATATCAGCCCCAGCATTTT

cdr3_length: 14
v_call: TRBV19
d_call: TRBD1
j_call: TRBJ2-7
cdr3_aa: CASSSRDRGYEQYF
cdr3_nt: TGTGCCAGTAGTAGCCGGGACAGGGGCTACGAGCAGTACTTC

cdr3_length: 15
v_call: TRBV7-9
d_call: TRBD2
j_call: TRBJ2-1
cdr3_aa: CASSQKGLAANEQFF
cdr3_nt: TGTGCCAGCAGCCAGAAAGGACTAGCGGCCAATGAGCAGTTCTTC

cdr3_length: 16
v_call: TRBV5-1
d_call: TRBD1
j_call: TRBJ2-7
cdr3_aa: CASTPAQTGDSYEQYF
cdr3_nt: TGCGCCAGCACCCCAGCGCAGACAGGGGATTCGTACGAGCAGTACTTC

cdr3_length: 13
v_call: TRBV12-5
d_call: NA
j_call: TRBJ1-6
cdr3_aa: CASGFGRDSPLHF
cdr3_nt: TGTGCTAGTGGTTTTGGTCGGGATTCACCCCTCCACTTT

cdr3_length: 13
v_call: TRBV6-5
d_call: NA
j_call: TRBJ2-5
cdr3_aa: CASTHSYQETQYF
cdr3_nt: TGTGCCAGCACCCACAGTTACCAAGAGACCCAGTACTTC

cdr3_length: 14
v_call: TRBV2
d_call: TRBD1
j_call: TRBJ1-1
cdr3_aa: CASSEQGEFTEAFF
cdr3_nt: TGTGCCAGCAGTGAGCAGGGGGAGTTCACTGAAGCTTTCTTT

cdr3_length: 16
v_call: TRBV4-1
d_call: TRBD1
j_call: TRBJ1-2
cdr3_aa: CASSQVGTQGGYGYTF
cdr3_nt: TGCGCCAGCAGCCAAGTTGGTACGCAGGGGGGATATGGCTACACCTTC

cdr3_length: 17
v_call: TRBV7-9
d_call: TRBD1
j_call: TRBJ1-4
cdr3_aa: CASSFPGQTSTNEKLFF
cdr3_nt: TGTGCCAGCAGCTTCCCGGGACAGACTTCAACTAATGAAAAACTGTTTTTT

cdr3_length: 14
v_call: TRBV29-1
d_call: TRBD2
j_call: TRBJ2-7
cdr3_aa: CSVGTSGRGYEQYF
cdr3_nt: TGCAGCGTTGGGACTAGCGGGAGAGGTTACGAGCAGTACTTC

cdr3_length: 16
v_call: TRBV18
d_call: NA
j_call: TRBJ2-7
cdr3_aa: CASSPLSRGSSYEQYF
cdr3_nt: TGTGCCAGCTCACCACTCTCGCGGGGTAGCTCCTACGAGCAGTACTTC

cdr3_length: 14
v_call: TRBV27
d_call: TRBD1
j_call: TRBJ2-5
cdr3_aa: CASSFTTGPETQYF
cdr3_nt: TGTGCCAGCAGTTTTACGACAGGGCCCGAGACCCAGTACTTC

cdr3_length: 17
v_call: TRBV15
d_call: TRBD1
j_call: TRBJ2-3
cdr3_aa: CATSRYWTGEFTDTQYF
cdr3_nt: TGTGCCACCAGCAGATACTGGACAGGGGAATTCACAGATACGCAGTATTTT

cdr3_length: 16
v_call: TRBV19
d_call: TRBD2
j_call: TRBJ2-3
cdr3_aa: CASTPPLAGPTDTQYF
cdr3_nt: TGTGCCAGTACCCCACCCTTAGCGGGACCCACAGATACGCAGTATTTT

cdr3_length: 19
v_call: TRBV7-7
d_call: NA
j_call: TRBJ2-7
cdr3_aa: CASSQDFTVGGGLSYEQYF
cdr3_nt: TGTGCCAGCAGCCAAGACTTTACTGTTGGGGGGGGGCTCTCCTACGAGCAGTACTTC

cdr3_length: 19
v_call: TRBV9
d_call: TRBD2
j_call: TRBJ2-6
cdr3_aa: CASSVSRGGLIAGANVLTF
cdr3_nt: TGTGCCAGCAGCGTATCGCGGGGGGGCCTTATTGCTGGGGCCAACGTCCTGACTTTC

cdr3_length: 15
v_call: TRBV30
d_call: TRBD2
j_call: TRBJ2-5
cdr3_aa: CAWSRTSGIQETQYF
cdr3_nt: TGTGCCTGGAGTCGGACTAGCGGAATACAAGAGACCCAGTACTTC

cdr3_length: 15
v_call: TRBV6-6
d_call: NA
j_call: TRBJ1-1
cdr3_aa: CASSPRPLRDTEAFF
cdr3_nt: TGTGCCAGCAGTCCTCGGCCCCTTCGGGACACTGAAGCTTTCTTT

cdr3_length: 17
v_call: TRBV27
d_call: TRBD2
j_call: TRBJ2-1
cdr3_aa: CASSLSSSGHSYNEQFF
cdr3_nt: TGTGCCAGCAGTCTTAGTAGTAGCGGGCACTCCTACAATGAGCAGTTCTTC

cdr3_length: 14
v_call: TRBV6-5
d_call: NA
j_call: TRBJ1-1
cdr3_aa: CASTEEPENTEAFF
cdr3_nt: TGTGCCAGCACCGAAGAGCCTGAGAACACTGAAGCTTTCTTT